This T cell receptor beta chain was retrieved from a study of T cell repertoires in cytomegalovirus infection. Study-level background: CMV infection plus the matching HLA type was flagged by public TCR beta signatures.

Remarks on this clonotype: The antigen is not known.

Study-wide findings and caveats: Clonotype analysis showed dominance of the ex vivo response by HLA-C-restricted CMV-specific TCR beta clonotypes. Carriers of CMV and the relevant HLA type were discriminated by public TCR beta frequency.

Via MiXCR, TCRdb re-called the reads, giving one row per CDR3 protein. The table lists around 450,000 distinct CDR3 sequences, around 32% of them singletons, with roughly an eighth in the top ten. The CDR3 spans 15 residues. V was cut by 6 bases and J by 2 bases, with 13 bases left in between. Germline V gene sequence: CDR1 KGHDR, CDR2 SFDVKD. Source material: PBMCs. This sequence originates from a human donor in good health (CMV status not recorded). Some clones in this sample may be carry-over from other donors' samples. V gene TRBV24-1 combines with J gene TRBJ2-1, with D possibly called TRBD1 or TRBD2 (6 bases each). CDR3 sequence: CATSRRGQAYNEQFF. CDR3 DNA: TGTGCCACCAGTCGCCGGGGGCAGGCCTACAATGAGCAGTTCTTC.